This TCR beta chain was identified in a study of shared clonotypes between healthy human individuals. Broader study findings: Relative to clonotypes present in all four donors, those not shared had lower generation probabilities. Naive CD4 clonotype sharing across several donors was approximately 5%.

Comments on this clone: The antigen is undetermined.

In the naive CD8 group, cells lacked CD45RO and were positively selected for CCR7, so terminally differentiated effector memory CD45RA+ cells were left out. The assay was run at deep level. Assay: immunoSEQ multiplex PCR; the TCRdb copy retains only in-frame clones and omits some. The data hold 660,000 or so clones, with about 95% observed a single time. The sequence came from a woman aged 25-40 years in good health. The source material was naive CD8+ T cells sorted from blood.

CDR3 coding DNA: TGTGCCAGCAGTCCCCGGGCCGGGAGGGAACCTAATGAGCAGTTCTTC. It yields the protein CASSPRAGREPNEQFF. This chain uses TRBV28 with TRBJ2-1, with 8 bases identical to TRBD2. V lost 5 bases to trimming and J lost 7 bases; unmatched junction nucleotides: 13. The CDR3 spans 16 residues. The germline CDR1 and CDR2 sequences are MDHEN and SYDVKM. The variable domain in full, with the rest retrieved from reference TRBV28 and TRBJ2-1, is DVKVTQSSRYLVKRTGEKVFLECVQDMDHENMFWYRQDPGLGLRLIYFSYDVKMKEKGDIPEGYSVSREKKERFSLILESASTNQTSMYLCASSPRAGREPNEQFFGPGTRLTVL.